A selection of T cell receptor beta chains follows, all from one sample in a study of technical replicates of blood from a handful of donors. Some clones are missing from TCRdb's copy, which holds only in-frame ones; the method was immunoSEQ multiplex PCR. This table holds 45,000 to 60,000 clones, 95% to 96% found once. Sequenced material: T cells isolated from PBMCs. The receptors were gathered from a human donor in good health. The CDR3 runs from the conserved cysteine through the conserved F or W. A D gene is named only where the DNA matches it firmly. Expanded clones get a size class; other rows say once, few or many, or leave the size out.

clone_size j_call d_call v_call cdr3_nt cdr3_aa
. TRBJ2-3 TRBD2 TRBV4-1 TGCGCCAGCAGCCTCGAGGTGATTTGGCTAGCGGGAGCGACAGATACGCAGTATTTT CASSLEVIWLAGATDTQYF
. TRBJ2-7 . TRBV4-1 TGCGCCAGCAGCCAATTGACAGGCCATCGCGAGCAGTACTTC CASSQLTGHREQYF
. TRBJ1-1 . TRBV18 TGTGCCAGCTCCCGACAGGCCGGGGACACTGAAGCTTTCTTT CASSRQAGDTEAFF
. TRBJ1-3 TRBD1 TRBV5-8 TGTGCCAGCAGCTCGAGGGGGCTCGGAAACACCATATATTTT CASSSRGLGNTIYF
. TRBJ1-2 TRBD1 TRBV30 TGTGCCTGGAGTGGGAGGGGGCGCGGTGGCTACACCTTC CAWSGRGRGGYTF
once TRBJ2-7 TRBD1 TRBV5-1 TGCGCCAGCAGCTTGTGGGACAGGGTCCACGAGCAGTACTTC CASSLWDRVHEQYF
. TRBJ1-4 . TRBV25-1 TGTGCCAGCAGTCGGGGAGGGGATGAAAAACTGTTTTTT CASSRGGDEKLFF
. TRBJ1-5 . TRBV5-6 TGTGCCAGCAGCTTGTGGCAGGGCCGCAATCAGCCCCAGCATTTT CASSLWQGRNQPQHF
once TRBJ1-1 . TRBV30 TGTGCCTGGAGTAGCGTCATGGCTGAAGCTTTCTTT CAWSSVMAEAFF
once TRBJ1-5 TRBD1 TRBV19 TGTGCCAGTAGTATAGCCGAGGGGGCGGCGAGAAATCAGCCCCAGCATTTT CASSIAEGAARNQPQHF
. TRBJ2-5 . TRBV2 TGTGCCAGCAGCTACCAAGAGACCCAGTACTTC CASSYQETQYF
. TRBJ2-7 TRBD1 TRBV6-1 TGTGCCAGCAGTGATAGGAGACAGGGCTACGAGCAGTACTTC CASSDRRQGYEQYF
. TRBJ2-1 TRBD2 TRBV19 TGTGCCAGTAGCATGGGACTAGCGGGAGGGGATGAGCAGTTCTTC CASSMGLAGGDEQFF
. TRBJ2-2 . TRBV25-1 TGTGCCAGCAGCTTAGTCACAGGGAACACCGGGGAGCTGTTTTTT CASSLVTGNTGELFF
. TRBJ2-5 . TRBV28 TGTGCCAGCAGTTTTGTGGCGGCCCAAGAGACCCAGTACTTC CASSFVAAQETQYF
. TRBJ2-2 TRBD1 TRBV6-1 TGTGCCAGCAGTGTACAGGGGTACACCGGGGAGCTGTTTTTT CASSVQGYTGELFF
. TRBJ2-7 TRBD1 TRBV6-6 TGTGCCAGCAGTTCCCGGGACAGGGACTACGAGCAGTACTTC CASSSRDRDYEQYF
. TRBJ1-4 TRBD1 TRBV11-3 TGTGCCAGCAGCCCTAGACAGGGGACTGAAAAACTGTTTTTT CASSPRQGTEKLFF
. TRBJ2-5 . TRBV15 TGTGCCACCAGCAGCGAATGGAGTCAAGAGACCCAGTACTTC CATSSEWSQETQYF
. TRBJ2-1 TRBD2 TRBV11-2 TGTGCCAGCAGCGTGCGCTCCGGGACTAGCGGAGGGCTGTCCAATGAGCAGTTCTTC CASSVRSGTSGGLSNEQFF
. TRBJ1-4 TRBD1 TRBV4-2 TGTGCCAGCAGCCCGAGGACAGGGGATGAAAAACTGTTTTTT CASSPRTGDEKLFF
. TRBJ1-1 . TRBV21-1 TGTGCCAGCAGCAAAATGCACCCTGGCAGGTGGCCTGAAGCTTTCTTT CASSKMHPGRWPEAFF
. TRBJ1-3 . TRBV10-2 TGCGCCAGCAGCCCGGACAGTGCGGGAAACACCATATATTTT CASSPDSAGNTIYF
. TRBJ1-2 . TRBV6-5 TGTGCCAGCAGTTACGGTCGGGGCTATGGCTACACCTTC CASSYGRGYGYTF
once TRBJ1-2 TRBD1 TRBV9 TGTGCCAGCAGCGGCGGACAGGGAGCTAACTATGGCTACACCTTC CASSGGQGANYGYTF
. TRBJ2-2 TRBD2 TRBV4-1 TGCGCCAGCAGCCAAGATCCTTGGCGGGAGCCACTATTCACCGGGGAGCTGTTTTTT CASSQDPWREPLFTGELFF
. TRBJ2-4 . TRBV29-1 TGCAGCGTTGAAGATGGGCTAGCCAAAAACATTCAGTACTTC CSVEDGLAKNIQYF
. TRBJ2-3 . TRBV5-8 TGTGCCAGCAGCTTGGAGTTACAGGCTACGCAGTATTTT CASSLELQATQYF
. TRBJ2-1 TRBD2 TRBV29-1 TGCAGCGTTGAAGAGCTAGCGGGAGTAGACTATGAGCAGTTCTTC CSVEELAGVDYEQFF
. TRBJ1-4 TRBD1 TRBV6-1 TGTGCCAGCAGTGAAGGAAGGACAGGGAATGAAAAACTGTTTTTT CASSEGRTGNEKLFF
. TRBJ2-5 TRBD1 TRBV28 TGTGCCAGCAGTTCCGGGACAGGGGGTCTATTGATAGAGACCCAGTACTTC CASSSGTGGLLIETQYF